Here is one T cell receptor beta chain with its context. Its antigen is unknown. Nothing much larger sits one base from this clone, and base qualities are not available. Inclusive of the bounding cysteine and phenylalanine, the CDR3 is 13 residues long. The entry retains the CDR3 DNA only, 39 bases that are in frame from base 1. CDR1 and CDR2 were assigned from the germline V gene as MNHEY and SVGAGI. The germline V end is reduced by 7 bases and the J end by 7 bases; junction bases left unmatched: 9. The data were taken from a study of shared clonotypes between healthy human individuals (dated by TCRdb to the early 2020s). About the study as a whole: Two women and three men aged 18 to 49 years were included in the cohort. For each donor, CD4 naive and CD4 memory were each given three plates, CD8 naive was given two plates, and CD8 memory was given one plate. To estimate repertoire size and how much clonotype sharing occurs between individuals, the study deeply sequenced the blood TCR repertoires of five healthy adults. Different laboratories and diverse techniques were used to prepare libraries and sequence TCR repertoires, to increase sequencing depth and limit assay-specific biases. Between about 0.85 and 9.5 billion PBMCs per donor were obtained by leukapheresis.

TCR CDR3 regions were amplified from genomic DNA by multiplex PCR using the deep immunoSEQ assay. Genomic DNA extracted from each cell subset was distributed evenly over all wells of several immunoSEQ 96-well plates, and each plate served as one replicate. For sorted subsets, around 0.2 ug of genomic DNA, equivalent to 25,000 to 35,000 T cell genomes, went into each replicate PCR. The purified libraries were quantified using a Qubit 3.0 fluorometer, sized with a Bioanalyzer 2100, and then quantified again using the KAPA Library Quantification kit. Each immunoSEQ 96-well plate was sequenced on its own single-read 150-cycle Illumina NextSeq 550 flow cell. On the authors' methods: Because the immunoSEQ output held only junctional sequences and lacked quality scores, the filtering could not match the filtering applied to full-length reads. Sequences were annotated with PyIR, a Python wrapper for IgBLAST v1.9, using IMGT germline references to assign V/J genes and CDR3. Reads with weak V/J assignments (E-value above 1e-6), missing CDR3, stop codons, out-of-frame junctions, or ambiguous translated residues were removed. V3J clonotypes were defined by identical inferred V gene, J gene, and CDR3 amino acid sequence. Percentage overlap between repertoires was computed as shared unique clonotypes divided by the size of the smaller repertoire. Richness of each repertoire was evaluated using RTK rarefaction, the Chao1 estimator, and Recon v2.1 estimates of unobserved clonotypes. For all TCRbeta clonotypes obtained by the gDNA method from a handful of donors, generation probabilities were computed with OLGA. Drawn from immuneACCESS, this table holds only the in-frame rearrangements with V and J called that TCRdb kept. Clones are partly lost; checked studies trace under half to an unresolved V gene and leave the rest unexplained. V, J and clone size derive from that table, while D and trimming were established from the DNA sequence. A total of a few million clones appear in this sample, 95% of them only once. The top ten constitute approximately 0.13% of the sample.

Healthy HIV-negative adults with no recently reported acute infections or vaccinations were included as donors. All donors were Caucasian adults living in Nashville, Tennessee, USA. CD4+ T cells were enriched by magnetic negative selection; naive cells were then positively selected on CD45RA, and the negative fraction formed the memory subset. Blood was collected by leukapheresis, and PBMCs were isolated by Ficoll-Histopaque density gradient centrifugation and then cryopreserved in liquid nitrogen vapor phase. Analytical flow cytometry was used to check the purity and quantity of each magnetically sorted T cell population. Each sorted fraction had its genomic DNA isolated and then quantified by UV absorbance on a Nanodrop 2000c. General findings and caveats noted by the study authors: Sharing across a few donors was observed for around 5% of naive CD4, over 3% of naive CD8, 2% to 2.5% of memory CD4, and around 0.4% of memory CD8 clonotypes. The small number of donors limited the genetic and exposure-history diversity represented. Higher generation probabilities were observed for clonotypes shared by all four sorted-subset donors than for non-shared clonotypes. Incomplete sequencing was indicated by rarefaction of sorted-subset datasets, despite the large sequencing depth. Larger estimated clonotype richness was generally found for naive subsets than for memory subsets. Pairwise subsampling indicated that sequencing depth was expected to affect the degree of clonotype sharing among donors. Sampling was restricted to blood, and TCR repertoires in tissue are likely to differ from TCR repertoires in blood.

What was sequenced was naive CD4+ T cells sorted from blood. Per the publication, the cell subset or site label means: CD45RA+ positively selected. Recombination joined TRBV6-5 with TRBJ1-2, and 7 bases in between align with TRBD1. The clonotype comes from a man between 18 and 35 years old in good health. The CDR3 is CASTRTRQGGYTF. The nucleotide sequence reads TGTGCCAGCACCCGTACACGACAGGGTGGCTACACCTTC.